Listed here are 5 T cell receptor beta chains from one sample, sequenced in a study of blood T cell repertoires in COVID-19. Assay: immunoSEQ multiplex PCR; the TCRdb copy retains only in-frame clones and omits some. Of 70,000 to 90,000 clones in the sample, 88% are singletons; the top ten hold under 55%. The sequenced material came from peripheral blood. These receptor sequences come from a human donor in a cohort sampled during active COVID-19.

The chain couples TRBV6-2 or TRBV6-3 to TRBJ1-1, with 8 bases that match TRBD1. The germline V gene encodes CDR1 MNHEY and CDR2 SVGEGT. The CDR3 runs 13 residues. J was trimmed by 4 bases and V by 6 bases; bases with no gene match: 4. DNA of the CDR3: TGTGCCAGCAGCCGACAGGGGTCCACTGAAGCTTTCTTT. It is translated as CASSRQGSTEAFF.

The CDR3 region has the DNA TGTGCCAGCAGCTCGAAAACAGGGAAAGGGGGCCTCTACGAGCAGTACTTC. Translated: CASSSKTGKGGLYEQYF. The V call is TRBV5-4, the J call TRBJ2-7, with 7 bases lining up with TRBD1. This CDR3 contains 17 residues. CDR1 is SGHNT and CDR2 is YYREEE in the germline V gene (reference sequence). Germline trimming cut 3 bases from V and 3 bases from J; bases unmatched to any gene: 15.

This CDR3 is CASSSRTGRDTQYF. The CDR3 nucleotides are TGTGCCAGCAGCAGCCGGACAGGGAGGGATACGCAGTATTTT. V is TRBV5-4 and J is TRBJ2-3; 8 bases align to TRBD1. The CDR3 extends over 14 amino acids. V lost 4 bases and J lost 6; bases outside the gene matches: 7. Germline CDR1 is SGHNT and CDR2 is YYREEE (reference sequence).

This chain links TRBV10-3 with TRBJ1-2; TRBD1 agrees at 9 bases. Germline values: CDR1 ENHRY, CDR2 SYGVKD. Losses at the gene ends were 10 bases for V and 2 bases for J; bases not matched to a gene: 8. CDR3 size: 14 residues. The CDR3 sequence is CATGQGPRNYGYTF. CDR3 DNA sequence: TGTGCCACCGGACAGGGGCCACGAAACTATGGCTACACCTTC.

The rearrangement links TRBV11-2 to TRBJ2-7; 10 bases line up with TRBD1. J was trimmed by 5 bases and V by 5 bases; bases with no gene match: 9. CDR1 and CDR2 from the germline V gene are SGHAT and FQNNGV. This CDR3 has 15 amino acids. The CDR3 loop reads CASSTSTGGWNEQYF. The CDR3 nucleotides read TGTGCCAGCAGCACCTCGACAGGGGGCTGGAACGAGCAGTACTTC.